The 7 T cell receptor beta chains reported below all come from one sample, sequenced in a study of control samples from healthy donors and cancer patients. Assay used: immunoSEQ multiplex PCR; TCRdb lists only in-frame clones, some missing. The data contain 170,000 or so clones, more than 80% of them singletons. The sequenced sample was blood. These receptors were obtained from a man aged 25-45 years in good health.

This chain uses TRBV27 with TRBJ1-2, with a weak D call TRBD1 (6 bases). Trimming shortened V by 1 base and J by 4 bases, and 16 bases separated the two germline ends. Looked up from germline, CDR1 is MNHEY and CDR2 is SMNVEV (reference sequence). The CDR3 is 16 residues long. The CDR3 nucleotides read TGTGCCAGCAGTTTATACCGGAGACAGGAGATCTATGGCTACACCTTC. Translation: CASSLYRRQEIYGYTF.

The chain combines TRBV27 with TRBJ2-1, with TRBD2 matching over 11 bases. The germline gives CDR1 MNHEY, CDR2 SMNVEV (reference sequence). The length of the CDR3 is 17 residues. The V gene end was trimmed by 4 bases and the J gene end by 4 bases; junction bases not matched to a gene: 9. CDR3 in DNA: TGTGCCAGCAGTTCCTTTGTAACTAGCGGGGGATACAATGAGCAGTTCTTC. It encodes CASSSFVTSGGYNEQFF.

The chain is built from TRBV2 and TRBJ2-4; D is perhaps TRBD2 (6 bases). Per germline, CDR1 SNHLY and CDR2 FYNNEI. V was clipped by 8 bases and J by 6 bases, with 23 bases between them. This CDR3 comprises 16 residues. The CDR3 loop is CASALGGLRSGNIQYF. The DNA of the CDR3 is TGTGCCAGCGCATTGGGGGGTCTCCGATCCGGAAACATTCAGTACTTC.

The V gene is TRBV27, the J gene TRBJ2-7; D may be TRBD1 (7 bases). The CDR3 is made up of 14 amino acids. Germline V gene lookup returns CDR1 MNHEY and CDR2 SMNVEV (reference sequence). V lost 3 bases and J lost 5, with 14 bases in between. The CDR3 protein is CASSFGTAGDEQYF. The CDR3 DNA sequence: TGTGCCAGCAGTTTTGGGACAGCGGGCGACGAGCAGTACTTC.

The CDR3 DNA is TGTGCCAGCAGTTTCAGGGGCAATAATTCACCCCTCCACTTT. Translating it yields CASSFRGNNSPLHF. The rearrangement uses TRBV27 and TRBJ1-6, with D possibly TRBD1 on 6 matching bases. The V gene lost 3 bases and the J gene lost 5 bases, with 8 bases spanning the gap. The germline gives CDR1 MNHEY, CDR2 SMNVEV (reference sequence). There are 14 residues in the CDR3.

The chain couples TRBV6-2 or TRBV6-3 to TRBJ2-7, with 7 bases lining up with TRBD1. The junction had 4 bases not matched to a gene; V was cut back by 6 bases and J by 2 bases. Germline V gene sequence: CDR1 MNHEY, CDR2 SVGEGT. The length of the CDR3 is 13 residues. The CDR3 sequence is CASSQGQTYEQYF. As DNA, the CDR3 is TGTGCCAGCAGCCAGGGACAGACCTACGAGCAGTACTTC.

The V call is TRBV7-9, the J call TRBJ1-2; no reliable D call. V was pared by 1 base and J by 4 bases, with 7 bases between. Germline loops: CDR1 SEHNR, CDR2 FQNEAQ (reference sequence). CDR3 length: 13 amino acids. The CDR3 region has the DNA TGTGCCAGCAGCTTAGGTCCGGGCTATGGCTACACCTTC. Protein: CASSLGPGYGYTF.